This entry is about one TCR beta chain. This sample was taken from a study of blood T cell repertoires in COVID-19. Study-wide context: Acute and convalescent COVID-19 samples came from the United States, Italy and Spain.

The germline V and J ends were trimmed by 5 bases and 8 bases, with 12 bases remaining between them. Germline loops: CDR1 SGHTA, CDR2 FQGNSA. CDR3 length: 13 residues. In the original workflow: The assay estimated nucleated cells by amplifying reference gene primers. Profiling relied on immunoSEQ multiplex PCR, and the TCRdb table lists in-frame clones only, not all of them. Clone size and the V and J calls come from that table; the DNA yielded D and trimming. Of nearly 45,000 clones in the sample, roughly 82% were seen once. The sequenced sample consisted of peripheral blood. The TCR sequence derives from a human donor in a cohort sampled during active COVID-19. J is TRBJ1-4 and V is TRBV7-2, with D possibly TRBD1 on 5 matching bases. The CDR3 here is CASSRGGGEKLFF. The CDR3 DNA reads TGTGCCAGCAGCAGGGGAGGTGGAGAAAAACTGTTTTTT.